This TCR beta chain was observed in a study of T cells expressing NK-cell markers (dated by TCRdb to about 2020). About the study as a whole: Three sorted T-cell subsets (CD3+CD56+NKG2C+, CD3+CD56+NKG2C- and CD3+CD56-NKG2C+) from 7 to 9 donors had their TCR beta-chain repertoires profiled. The eight sequenced donors were randomly selected healthy volunteers, three men and five women. Among the eight sequenced donors, only one was HCMV-seronegative, while the other seven were HCMV-seropositive. The libraries were sequenced on Illumina HiSeq 2000/2500, MiSeq or NextSeq, producing 2 x 150 bp reads.

To determine HCMV serostatus, a commercial ELISA kit was used to detect HCMV-specific IgG in serum. Ficoll density gradient centrifugation was used to isolate peripheral blood mononuclear cells from blood. General study outcomes and caveats: It remained unclear whether the expanded NKG2C-expressing T cell clones were specific for HCMV antigens. Those dominant clonotypes were again the most abundant among CD3+CD56-NKG2C+ cells in a few donors, at about 28.3-65%. In roughly six donors, the dominant CD3+CD56+NKG2C+ clonotypes ranked among the top 10 CD8+ clonotypes, making up roughly 1.0-7.5% of CD8+ T cells.

Points on this clonotype: What this receptor recognizes is not known.

This sample was sequenced with an Illumina HiSeq 2000. The TCR beta cDNA libraries were made using 5'RACE template switching, a step that added both a universal primer site and unique molecular identifiers. cDNA synthesis was primed from the TCR beta constant segment and was followed by two successive PCR amplification steps. The study's own analysis went as follows. MIGEC handled demultiplexing of the reads and grouping by UMI, while MiTCR was used to assemble and quantify clonotypes. To exclude erroneous sequences, any TCR cDNA sequence not supported by at least two reads was discarded. The tcR package was used for downstream repertoire analysis, and clonotypes were matched between fractions using CDR3 nucleotide sequence together with V segment. VDJmatch was used to annotate antigen specificity against VDJdb, with one amino acid substitution in CDR3 allowed. With the reads reprocessed by TCRdb, a single entry stands for each CDR3 protein sequence and no DNA is reported. The V and J calls here are based on TCRdb, not the publication. The sample table gives hundreds of thousands of distinct CDR3 sequences. More than 7% of the sample lies in the top ten.

The CDR3 goes from the cysteine to the phenylalanine over 12 residues. No DNA has been recorded. Per the germline V gene (reference sequence), MNHNY is the CDR1 and SVGAGI is the CDR2. This TCR came from a woman aged 18 to 69 in good health. The sequenced material came from blood T cells: a sorted CD56 or NKG2C T cell subset, CD4+ or CD8+ T cells, or bulk PBMC T cells (not recorded which). The rearranged segments are TRBV6-6 and TRBJ2-1. The encoded CDR3 is CASSYGDNEQFF.